Below are 22 T cell receptor beta chains sequenced from a single sample in a study of PD-1 blockade in classical Hodgkin lymphoma. The time point: cycle 4 day 1 (C4D1), after less than seven weeks of nivolumab. In every patient, relapse followed autologous stem cell transplantation, while exposure to brentuximab vedotin differed. Repertoires were generated with immunoSEQ multiplex PCR, while TCRdb's copy carries only in-frame clones and drops some. The sample records about 28,000 clones, around four fifths being singletons. The sequencing used peripheral blood mononuclear cells (PBMCs), collected before the fourth cycle of nivolumab. These receptors were obtained from a human donor with classical Hodgkin lymphoma.

V is TRBV21-1 and J is TRBJ1-4; the table's D call of TRBD1 was not tested on the DNA. TRBV21-1 represents a pseudogene. CDR3 length: 17 amino acids. The CDR3 nucleotides are TGTGCCAGCAGCACGCAGGTTAGGCCCCAAAGGGGTGAAAAACTGTTTTTT. Protein sequence: CASSTQVRPQRGEKLFF.

The rearrangement joins TRBV19 to TRBJ1-5, with 7 bases lining up with TRBD1. Germline-derived CDR1 and CDR2 are LNHDA and SQIVND (reference sequence). This CDR3 spans 15 amino acids. Germline trimming cut 6 bases from V and 8 bases from J; bases unmatched to any gene: 13. The CDR3 sequence: CASSKPGQSREPQHF. The CDR3 nucleotides read TGTGCCAGTAGCAAACCGGGACAGTCCCGGGAGCCCCAGCATTTT.

This chain connects TRBV6-1 to TRBJ2-5, with D possibly TRBD1 on 6 matching bases. The CDR3 has 15 amino acids. Trimming cost V 4 bases and J 5 bases, with 17 bases left between them. Germline-derived CDR1 and CDR2 are MNHNS and SASEGT. For the CDR3, the DNA is TGTGCCAGCAGTGGCCCCTCCAACAGGGCGGAGACCCAGTACTTC. Translating it yields CASSGPSNRAETQYF.

The rearrangement uses TRBV6-6 and TRBJ2-1, with 10 bases matching TRBD1. V trimming: 6 bases; J trimming: 6 bases; junction bases outside the gene matches: 8. Germline CDR1 and CDR2: MNHNY and SVGAGI (reference sequence). The CDR3 runs 15 residues. The CDR3 is CASSPTGGISNEQFF. DNA of the CDR3: TGTGCCAGCAGCCCGACAGGGGGCATTAGCAATGAGCAGTTCTTC.

This clone occurred a few times. This sequence joins TRBV5-4 and TRBJ2-7, with 9 bases that match TRBD1. CDR3 length: 14 amino acids. The V gene's germline CDR1 is SGHNT and CDR2 YYREEE (reference sequence). V shed 1 base, J shed 3 bases, and the junction held 2 bases outside the gene matches. The CDR3 protein is CASSLPGQGYEQYF. The CDR3 DNA reads TGTGCCAGCAGCTTGCCGGGACAGGGCTACGAGCAGTACTTC.

The V call is TRBV10-3, the J call TRBJ2-2, with 8 bases aligning to TRBD1. V was clipped by 10 bases and J by 1 base; unmatched bases: 2. This CDR3 has 13 residues. Looked up from germline, CDR1 is ENHRY and CDR2 is SYGVKD. The CDR3 nucleotides are TGTGCCACTGGACAGGGGAACACCGGGGAGCTGTTTTTT. This translates into CATGQGNTGELFF.

The chain joins TRBV7-3 to TRBJ2-1, with D possibly matching TRBD2 (6 bases). This CDR3 has 15 amino acids. In germline, CDR1 is SGHTA, CDR2 FQGTGA. Trimming took off 6 bases at V and 5 bases at J, with 17 bases between the two ends. The CDR3 sequence: CASRATGERDNEQFF. CDR3 sequence (DNA): TGTGCCAGCAGAGCTACGGGGGAGAGGGACAATGAGCAGTTCTTC.

The chain combines TRBV18 with TRBJ1-5; D is perhaps TRBD1 (5 bases). The CDR3 runs 15 residues. Germline-derived CDR1 and CDR2 are KGHSH and LQKENI. V shed 5 bases and J shed 7 bases, with 18 bases lying between them. The CDR3, as DNA: TGTGCCAGCTCAACTGAAGAGGGGAGAGGACAGCCCCAGCATTTT. The encoded protein is CASSTEEGRGQPQHF.

V usage is TRBV6-5 and J usage is TRBJ2-7; no clear D. Germline lookup yields CDR1 MNHEY and CDR2 SVGAGI. V lost 10 bases and J lost 2, with 18 bases in between. This CDR3 has 14 amino acids. The CDR3 spells CATQSQAHPYEQYF. For the CDR3, the DNA is TGTGCCACCCAATCCCAGGCTCACCCCTACGAGCAGTACTTC.

The V call is TRBV28, the J call TRBJ2-1; 11 bases fit TRBD1. The germline CDR1 and CDR2 sequences are MDHEN and SYDVKM. The V gene end was trimmed by 2 bases and the J gene end by 3 bases; junction bases not matched to a gene: 3. This CDR3 is built from 16 residues. In DNA form, the CDR3 reads TGTGCCAGCAGTTTAATCGGGACAGGGGGCTACAATGAGCAGTTCTTC. It encodes CASSLIGTGGYNEQFF.

The gene calls are TRBV27 and TRBJ1-1, with unresolved D. Germline V lookup: CDR1 MNHEY, CDR2 SMNVEV (reference sequence). The V gene lost 7 bases and the J gene lost 9 bases, with 18 bases spanning the gap. The CDR3 sequence is 13 residues long. The chain's CDR3 is CASTSLPVGKAFF. CDR3 nucleotides: TGTGCCAGCACCTCATTGCCGGTTGGGAAAGCTTTCTTT.

The rearrangement joins TRBV10-1 to TRBJ2-1, with 10 bases identical to TRBD2. The CDR3 loop spans 15 amino acids. J was trimmed by 9 bases and V by 2 bases; bases with no gene match: 7. Germline CDR1 and CDR2: WNHNN and SYGVQD (reference sequence). The DNA of the CDR3 is TGCGCCAGCAGTGAGAGCGGGAGGGCCCCCAGTGAGCAGTTCTTC. Its protein product is CASSESGRAPSEQFF.

The chain carries TRBV7-2 and TRBJ2-5; 8 bases agree with TRBD1. Per germline, CDR1 SGHTA and CDR2 FQGNSA. The CDR3 extends over 13 amino acids. With V trimmed by 8 bases and J by 4 bases, 6 bases remained unmatched. The CDR3 DNA reads TGTGCCAGCGGGGCAGGGGGCGCAGAGACCCAGTACTTC. This gives the protein CASGAGGAETQYF. Drawing the rest from reference TRBV7-2 and TRBJ2-5, the complete variable domain is GAGVSQSPSNKVTEKGKDVELRCDPISGHTALYWYRQSLGQGLEFLIYFQGNSAPDKSGLPSDRFSAERTGGSVSTLTIQRTQQEDSAVYLCASGAGGAETQYFGPGTRLLVL.

The V and J genes are TRBV25-1 and TRBJ1-3, with D maybe TRBD1 (5 bases). The CDR3 has 15 amino acids. V was clipped by 3 bases and J by 2 bases, with 11 bases between them. In germline, CDR1 is MGHDK, CDR2 SYGVNS. In nucleotides, the CDR3 is TGTGCCAGCAGTGATCGGGGGAGAGCTGGAAACACCATATATTTT. Amino acid sequence: CASSDRGRAGNTIYF. Filled out from reference TRBV25-1 and TRBJ1-3, the complete variable domain reads EADIYQTPRYLVIGTGKKITLECSQTMGHDKMYWYQQDPGMELHLIHYSYGVNSTEKGDLSSESTVSRIRTEHFPLTLESARPSHTSQYLCASSDRGRAGNTIYFGEGSWLTVV.

The chain joins TRBV14 to TRBJ2-7; tentatively, D is TRBD2 (6 bases). The CDR3 is made up of 14 amino acids. The V gene's germline CDR1 is SGHDN and CDR2 FVKESK. The germline V and J ends were trimmed by 7 bases and 3 bases, with 16 bases remaining between them. The CDR3, as DNA: TGTGCCAGCATCGGGGGAGGCAGGGACTACGAGCAGTACTTC. It encodes CASIGGGRDYEQYF.

This chain joins TRBV2 and TRBJ2-1; TRBD2 agrees at 11 bases. This CDR3 contains 22 residues. Germline loops: CDR1 SNHLY, CDR2 FYNNEI. V was clipped by 4 bases and J by 0 bases; unmatched bases: 20. The CDR3 loop is CASSGRAKPGTSGASSYNEQFF. Here the CDR3 DNA reads TGTGCCAGCAGTGGACGGGCGAAACCCGGGACTAGCGGAGCCAGCTCCTACAATGAGCAGTTCTTC.

This sequence joins TRBV2 and TRBJ2-3; the match to TRBD2 covers 11 bases. CDR1 is SNHLY, CDR2 FYNNEI, per germline. The CDR3 is made up of 16 amino acids. Trimming took 3 bases from V and 3 from J; bases not matched to a gene: 5. CDR3: CASSDDSGRVTDTQYF. CDR3 nucleotide sequence: TGTGCCAGCAGTGATGATAGCGGGAGGGTTACAGATACGCAGTATTTT. Looking up the rest from reference TRBV2 and TRBJ2-3 gives the full variable domain: EPEVTQTPSHQVTQMGQEVILRCVPISNHLYFYWYRQILGQKVEFLVSFYNNEISEKSEIFDDQFSVERPDGSNFTLKIRSTKLEDSAMYFCASSDDSGRVTDTQYFGPGTRLTVL.

Within the sample, this clone is large. This chain joins TRBV5-6 and TRBJ1-3; weak D call: TRBD1 (5 bases). The V gene lost 3 bases and the J gene lost 4 bases, with 14 bases spanning the gap. CDR3 length: 15 residues. CDR1 and CDR2 from the germline V gene are SGHDT and YYEEEE. The CDR3 loop reads CASSSLQGSGNTIYF. For the CDR3, the DNA is TGTGCCAGCAGCTCGCTTCAGGGATCGGGAAACACCATATATTTT.

This clone was seen only a few times. The V and J genes are TRBV28 and TRBJ2-3, with 8 positions matching TRBD2. Germline CDR1 reads MDHEN; CDR2 reads SYDVKM. This CDR3 spans 15 amino acids. The trim removed 5 bases at V and 4 bases at J, leaving 8 bases unmatched. The CDR3 nucleotides read TGTGCCAGCAGTGGGGGGACTAGGCCTGCAGATACGCAGTATTTT. This sequence encodes CASSGGTRPADTQYF.

The CDR3 reads CASSRQGFGANVLTF. The CDR3 nucleotides are TGTGCCAGCAGTAGACAGGGGTTTGGGGCCAACGTCCTGACTTTC. V gene TRBV28 combines with J gene TRBJ2-6; TRBD1 aligns across 8 bases. The germline CDR1 and CDR2 sequences are MDHEN and SYDVKM. The CDR3 covers 15 residues. Trimming took 5 bases from V and 3 from J; bases not matched to a gene: 3.

The rearrangement uses TRBV28 and TRBJ1-2; no clear D gene. The germline V gene encodes CDR1 MDHEN and CDR2 SYDVKM. This CDR3 is 16 amino acids long. Trimming removed 2 bases from V and 6 bases from J, with 19 bases in between. The CDR3 protein is CASSLTVPRYGDGYTF. The CDR3 DNA reads TGTGCCAGCAGTTTAACGGTCCCCCGTTACGGGGATGGCTACACCTTC.

This clone appeared a few times. This chain uses TRBV20-1 with TRBJ1-4; D is unclear. CDR3 length equals 9 residues. The V end was cut by 8 bases, the J end by 8 bases, with 6 bases between. Germline V gene sequence: CDR1 DFQATT, CDR2 SNEGSKA (reference sequence). The CDR3 region has the DNA TGCAGTTCAGGAGAAAAACTGTTTTTT. It codes for CSSGEKLFF.